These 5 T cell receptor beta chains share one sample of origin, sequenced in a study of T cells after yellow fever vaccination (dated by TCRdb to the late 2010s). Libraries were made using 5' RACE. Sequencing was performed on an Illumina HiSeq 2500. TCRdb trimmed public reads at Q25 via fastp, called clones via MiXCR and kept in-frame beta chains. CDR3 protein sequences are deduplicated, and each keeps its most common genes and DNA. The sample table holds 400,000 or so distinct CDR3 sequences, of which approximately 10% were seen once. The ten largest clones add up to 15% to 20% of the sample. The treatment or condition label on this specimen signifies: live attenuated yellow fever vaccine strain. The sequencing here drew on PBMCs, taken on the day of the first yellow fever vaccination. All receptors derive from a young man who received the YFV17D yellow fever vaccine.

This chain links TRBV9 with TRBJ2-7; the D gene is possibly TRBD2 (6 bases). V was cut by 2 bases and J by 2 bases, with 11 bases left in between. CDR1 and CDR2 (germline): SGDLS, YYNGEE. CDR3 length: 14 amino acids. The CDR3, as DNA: TGTGCCAGCAGCGTCGGGACGGGAGCCTACGAGCAGTACTTC. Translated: CASSVGTGAYEQYF.

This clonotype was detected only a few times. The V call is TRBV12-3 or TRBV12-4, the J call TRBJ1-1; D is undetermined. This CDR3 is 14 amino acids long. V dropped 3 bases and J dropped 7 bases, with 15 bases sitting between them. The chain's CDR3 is CASSFTRFRREAFF. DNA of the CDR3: TGTGCCAGCAGTTTTACCCGTTTCCGGCGTGAAGCTTTCTTT.

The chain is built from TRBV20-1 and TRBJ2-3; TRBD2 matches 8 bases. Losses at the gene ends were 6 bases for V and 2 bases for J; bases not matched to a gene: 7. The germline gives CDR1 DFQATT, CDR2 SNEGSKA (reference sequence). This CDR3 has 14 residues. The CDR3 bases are TGCAGTGCAGAAGCGGGGGCCGACACAGATACGCAGTATTTT. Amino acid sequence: CSAEAGADTDTQYF.

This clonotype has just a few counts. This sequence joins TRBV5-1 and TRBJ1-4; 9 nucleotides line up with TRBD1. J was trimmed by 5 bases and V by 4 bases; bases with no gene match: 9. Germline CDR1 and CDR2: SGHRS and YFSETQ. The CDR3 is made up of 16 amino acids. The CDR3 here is CASSGGQGLRNEKLFF. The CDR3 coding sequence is TGCGCCAGCAGCGGGGGACAGGGCTTGCGCAATGAAAAACTGTTTTTT. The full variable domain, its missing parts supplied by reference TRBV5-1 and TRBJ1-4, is KAGVTQTPRYLIKTRGQQVTLSCSPISGHRSVSWYQQTPGQGLQFLFEYFSETQRNKGNFPGRFSGRQFSNSRSEMNVSTLELGDSALYLCASSGGQGLRNEKLFFGSGTQLSVL.

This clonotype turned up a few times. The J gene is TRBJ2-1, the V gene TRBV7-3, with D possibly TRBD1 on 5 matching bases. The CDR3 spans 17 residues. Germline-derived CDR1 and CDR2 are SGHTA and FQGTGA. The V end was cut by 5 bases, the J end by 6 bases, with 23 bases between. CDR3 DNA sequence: TGTGCCAGCAGCCTTGGCACGGGTCATCAGGGTCCCAATGAGCAGTTCTTC. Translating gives CASSLGTGHQGPNEQFF.